The sequence of this T cell receptor (beta chain) was determined in a study of CD8+ T cells in alopecia areata. Points from the study as a whole: TCRs were shared less clearly across patients than in mice, possibly for HLA-related reasons. Sequencing of scalp samples also includes resident alphabeta T cells from normal skin. The study found higher clonality in lesional than normal scalp, especially in alopecia totalis/universalis.

cDNA serving as the sequencing template came from extracted, reverse transcribed RNA. Sequencing was performed with immunoSEQ multiplex PCR; in TCRdb, only in-frame clones are kept and a portion is missing. Among 140,000 or so clones listed, about three fifths were seen once. T lymphocytes (CD4+ and CD8+) were sorted from PBMCs. Deletions cut 6 bases from V and 1 base from J, with 11 bases between. CDR3 size: 14 residues. The germline gives CDR1 MNHNY, CDR2 SVGAGI (reference sequence). Comments on this clone: Its matching antigen is unknown.

The chain combines TRBV6-6 with TRBJ2-3, with D unresolved. Sequenced sample: CD8+ T cells sorted from blood. The TCR sequence derives from a human donor in good health. The CDR3 region has the DNA TGTGCCAGCAGCCCCCACCCGGGCACAGATACGCAGTATTTT. Amino acid sequence: CASSPHPGTDTQYF.